This T cell receptor beta chain originates from a study of T-cell reconstitution after alpha-beta-depleted transplantation in children. This CDR3 has 13 residues. J gave up 6 bases and V 4 bases, and 2 bases lay outside the gene matches. The germline V gene encodes CDR1 LGHDT and CDR2 YNNKEL (reference sequence). Preparation of the TCRbeta library involved a method that used unique molecular identifiers. TCRdb reanalysed the PCR reads using MiXCR and keeps one entry per CDR3 protein. The data contain hundreds of thousands of distinct CDR3 sequences, 6% to 10% of them singletons. This clonotype was recorded at least ten times. The antigen is not known. Study-level results: Fresh T-cell production supplied most of the T-cell counts and diversity seen one year after transplant.

This TCR was sampled from a female patient aged 2-10 years who had a stem cell transplant for Fanconi anemia, so the T cells may come from the graft donor. Sequences were derived from peripheral blood, sampled 360 days after TCRalphabeta/CD19-depleted stem cell transplant. The V call is TRBV3-1, the J call TRBJ2-1; TRBD2 aligns across 8 bases. The CDR3 here is CASSPGGPNEQFF. The CDR3 DNA follows: TGTGCCAGCAGCCCGGGGGGGCCCAATGAGCAGTTCTTC.